Listed here are 28 T cell receptor beta chains from one sample, sequenced in a study of T cells in Graves' hyperthyroidism and ophthalmopathy. RNA transcripts were the template for amplifying TCR beta CDR3 regions. The HTBI set primed first-round TCR CDR3 RT-PCR. TCRdb recomputed calls from the multiplex PCR reads with MiXCR, one row per CDR3 protein. This sample has roughly 200,000 distinct CDR3 sequences; less than 20% occur once, and the top ten carry about 56%. The sample was blood. The source of these receptors is a woman aged 45 to 65 with Graves' hyperthyroidism.

This chain joins TRBV5-1 and TRBJ2-2; no firm D call. Germline CDR1 is SGHRS and CDR2 is YFSETQ. The CDR3 totals 14 residues. V gave up 1 base and J gave up 9 bases, with 13 bases separating them. The CDR3 bases are TGCGCCAGCAGCTTGCGCCAGGACGATCGGGAGCTGTTTTTT. Translating gives CASSLRQDDRELFF.

In this sample, this clonotype turned up many times. V is TRBV20-1 and J is TRBJ2-3; tentative D call: TRBD1 (6 bases). The CDR3 length is 15 residues. Germline V gene lookup returns CDR1 DFQATT and CDR2 SNEGSKA (reference sequence). V shed 6 bases and J shed 0 bases, with 16 bases lying between them. The CDR3 protein is CSARTVRGSTDTQYF. In DNA, the CDR3 is TGCAGTGCCCGGACAGTAAGAGGAAGCACAGATACGCAGTATTTT.

On this clonotype itself: Given a much more abundant clone one base away, this may be a read error. This chain links TRBV11-2 with TRBJ2-3, with D perhaps TRBD1 (5 bases). Germline-derived CDR1 and CDR2 are SGHAT and FQNNGV. The CDR3 is 13 amino acids. The CDR3 sequence is CASSLVPTDAQYF. Here the CDR3 DNA reads TGTGCCAGCAGCTTAGTTCCGACAGATGCGCAGTATTTT.

The sample holds many counts of this clonotype. The rearrangement links TRBV12-3 or TRBV12-4 to TRBJ1-2; no clear D. Trimming took off 1 base at V and 4 bases at J, with 7 bases between the two ends. This CDR3 region has 13 residues. DNA for the CDR3: TGTGCCAGCAGTTTAGTGTCCAGCTATGGCTACACCTTC. Translated: CASSLVSSYGYTF.

The J gene is TRBJ1-1, the V gene TRBV2, with D unresolved. Germline CDR1 SNHLY, CDR2 FYNNEI. CDR3 size: 13 residues. V was pared by 7 bases and J by 3 bases, with 12 bases between. The CDR3 DNA follows: TGTGCCAGCAATGCCCGGCGGGACACTGAAGCTTTCTTT. Protein sequence: CASNARRDTEAFF.

This clonotype was recorded many times. V usage is TRBV24-1 and J usage is TRBJ2-2; either TRBD1 or TRBD2 may fit D (5 bases each). Deletions cut 5 bases from V and 7 bases from J, with 10 bases between. The germline V gene has CDR1 KGHDR and CDR2 SFDVKD. The CDR3 consists of 13 residues. CDR3 sequence reads: CATSALGVGELFF. The CDR3 coding sequence is TGTGCCACCAGTGCGTTGGGGGTCGGGGAGCTGTTTTTT.

The CDR3 sequence: CSAGGSNTEAFF. In DNA, the CDR3 is TGCAGCGCCGGGGGCTCGAACACTGAAGCTTTCTTT. V is TRBV29-1 and J is TRBJ1-1; D might be TRBD1 (6 bases). Per the germline V gene, CDR1 is SQVTM and CDR2 is ANQGSEA. Trimming removed 7 bases from V and 1 base from J, with 10 bases in between. CDR3 length: 12 residues.

This clonotype was recorded at least ten times. This chain uses TRBV7-2 with TRBJ2-7, with D possibly called TRBD1 or TRBD2 (5 bases each). V was clipped by 6 bases and J by 6 bases, with 21 bases between them. CDR1 and CDR2 from the germline V gene are SGHTA and FQGNSA. The CDR3 consists of 15 residues. The CDR3 protein is CASRSPGGRQFEQYF. DNA for the CDR3: TGTGCCAGCAGATCGCCCGGTGGGAGACAGTTCGAGCAGTACTTC.

This clonotype has ten or more counts. This sequence joins TRBV27 and TRBJ1-2; possibly TRBD1 for D (5 bases). Germline lookup yields CDR1 MNHEY and CDR2 SMNVEV (reference sequence). The CDR3 extends over 13 amino acids. Trimming removed 5 bases at V and 7 bases at J, with 14 bases between. CDR3 bases: TGTGCCAGCAGTACCAGGGTTGAAGGTGGCTACACCTTC. This encodes CASSTRVEGGYTF.

This clonotype was counted many times. The chain recombines TRBV6-5 with TRBJ1-1, with 7 bases matching TRBD1. The CDR3 spans 13 residues. Per germline, CDR1 MNHEY and CDR2 SVGAGI. The V segment lost 0 bases and the J segment 6 bases; nucleotides outside the gene matches: 1. The CDR3 loop reads CASSYSDRSEAFF. The CDR3 coding sequence is TGTGCCAGCAGTTACTCGGACAGGTCTGAAGCTTTCTTT.

This clonotype was found a few times. The V and J genes are TRBV7-2 and TRBJ2-2; tentatively, D is TRBD1 or TRBD2 (6 bases each). The V end lost 5 bases, the J end lost 6 bases, and 16 bases lay between the germline ends. The CDR3 covers 15 residues. CDR1 is SGHTA and CDR2 is FQGNSA in the germline V gene. The CDR3 region is CASSRRGGGPGELFF. Written as DNA, the CDR3 is TGTGCCAGCAGCAGAAGGGGTGGGGGGCCCGGGGAGCTGTTTTTT.

This clonotype was counted between two and nine times. This rearrangement joins TRBV19 to TRBJ2-5; 15 nucleotides match TRBD2. The ends lost 6 bases at V and 1 base at J; junction bases unmatched: 6. The CDR3 extends over 17 amino acids. Germline V gives CDR1 LNHDA, CDR2 SQIVND (reference sequence). CDR3 loop: CASSRTSGRGGQETQYF. In DNA form, the CDR3 reads TGTGCCAGTAGCAGGACTAGCGGGAGGGGTGGCCAAGAGACCCAGTACTTC. Complete variable domain (other parts from reference TRBV19 and TRBJ2-5): DGGITQSPKYLFRKEGQNVTLSCEQNLNHDAMYWYRQDPGQGLRLIYYSQIVNDFQKGDIAEGYSVSREKKESFPLTVTSAQKNPTAFYLCASSRTSGRGGQETQYFGPGTRLLVL.

The table lists this clonotype with many counts. The chain carries TRBV5-1 and TRBJ2-4; 8 nucleotides line up with TRBD2. The CDR3 extends over 18 amino acids. The junction had 12 bases not matched to a gene; V was cut back by 1 base and J by 3 bases. The germline gives CDR1 SGHRS, CDR2 YFSETQ. CDR3 in DNA: TGCGCCAGCAGCTTGCAAACCCAGCTAGCGGGCCGCAAAAACATTCAGTACTTC. Amino acid sequence: CASSLQTQLAGRKNIQYF. Full variable domain (missing parts from reference TRBV5-1 and TRBJ2-4): KAGVTQTPRYLIKTRGQQVTLSCSPISGHRSVSWYQQTPGQGLQFLFEYFSETQRNKGNFPGRFSGRQFSNSRSEMNVSTLELGDSALYLCASSLQTQLAGRKNIQYFGAGTRLSVL.

In its sample, this clonotype was seen a few times. The chain joins TRBV10-3 to TRBJ2-3, with TRBD1 as a possible D gene (6 bases). The CDR3 loop spans 16 amino acids. Germline V gene sequence: CDR1 ENHRY, CDR2 SYGVKD. V lost 0 bases and J 0 bases, leaving 10 bases between the germline ends. DNA for the CDR3: TGTGCCATCAGTGAGTCGTTTCAGGGGAGCACAGATACGCAGTATTTT. Its protein product is CAISESFQGSTDTQYF.

The chain employs TRBV6-1 and TRBJ1-5, with D perhaps matching TRBD1 (5 bases). The CDR3 sequence is 14 residues long. In germline, CDR1 is MNHNS, CDR2 SASEGT. V gave up 6 bases and J gave up 2 bases, with 11 bases separating them. The DNA of the CDR3 is TGTGCCAGCAGGGGGGAATTGGGCAATCAGCCCCAGCATTTT. As protein: CASRGELGNQPQHF.

The chain uses TRBV19 and TRBJ2-7; 12 bases agree with TRBD2. V shed 7 bases, J shed 2 bases, and the junction held 3 bases outside the gene matches. This CDR3 has 14 residues. Per germline, CDR1 LNHDA and CDR2 SQIVND (reference sequence). Written as DNA, the CDR3 is TGTGCCAGTAAAAGACTAGCGGGGGCCTACGAGCAGTACTTC. Its translation is CASKRLAGAYEQYF.

The CDR3 is CASSPYSGQNTEAFF. DNA of the CDR3: TGTGCCAGCAGTCCATACAGCGGACAAAACACTGAAGCTTTCTTT. This chain links TRBV7-9 with TRBJ1-1; a weak D match, TRBD1 (5 bases). Trimming took off 6 bases at V and 2 bases at J, with 16 bases between the two ends. Germline loops: CDR1 SEHNR, CDR2 FQNEAQ (reference sequence). The CDR3 loop spans 15 amino acids. The variable domain in full, completed from reference TRBV7-9 and TRBJ1-1, reads DTGVSQNPRHKITKRGQNVTFRCDPISEHNRLYWYRQTLGQGPEFLTYFQNEAQLEKSRLLSDRFSAERPKGSFSTLEIQRTEQGDSAMYLCASSPYSGQNTEAFFGQGTRLTVV.

This clonotype was seen ten or more times. The chain uses TRBV3-1 and TRBJ2-1; D unresolved. Per the germline V gene, CDR1 is LGHDT and CDR2 is YNNKEL (reference sequence). The CDR3 loop spans 14 amino acids. The V and J ends lost 1 base and 4 bases respectively, with 8 bases between them. The CDR3 loop reads CASSQVDPYNEQFF. The CDR3 region has the DNA TGTGCCAGCAGCCAAGTCGACCCGTACAATGAGCAGTTCTTC.

This clonotype was seen at least ten times. V gene TRBV29-1 combines with J gene TRBJ2-1; 9 positions match TRBD2. The CDR3 extends over 12 amino acids. Trimming cost V 3 bases and J 8 bases; bases outside gene matches: 2. From germline, CDR1 is SQVTM and CDR2 ANQGSEA. CDR3 coding DNA: TGCAGCGTTGATCGCGGGAGGGATGAGCAGTTCTTC. Translated: CSVDRGRDEQFF.

This sequence joins TRBV25-1 and TRBJ2-1, with no clear D. This CDR3 contains 13 residues. Germline values: CDR1 MGHDK, CDR2 SYGVNS. Trimming left V 6 bases short and J 8 bases short, with 14 bases between. The CDR3 nucleotides read TGTGCCAGCAGACCTTTTTATGGGCATGAGCAGTTCTTC. This encodes CASRPFYGHEQFF.

This clonotype was seen ten or more times. This rearrangement joins TRBV11-2 to TRBJ2-1; 7 nucleotides align to TRBD1. The germline gives CDR1 SGHAT, CDR2 FQNNGV. The trim removed 5 bases at V and 1 base at J, leaving 11 bases unmatched. The CDR3 extends over 17 amino acids. In DNA, the CDR3 is TGTGCCAGCAGCGGGTACAGGGGAGAAAGTTCCTACAATGAGCAGTTCTTC. Translation gives CASSGYRGESSYNEQFF.

The rearrangement uses TRBV5-5 and TRBJ1-6, with TRBD1 matching 11 bases. Losses at the gene ends were 4 bases for V and 6 bases for J; bases not matched to a gene: 9. The CDR3 runs 17 residues. Germline CDR1 SGHKS, CDR2 YYEKEE (reference sequence). The CDR3 loop reads CASSLGQGAFGNSPLHF. In DNA form, the CDR3 reads TGTGCCAGCAGCCTCGGACAGGGGGCATTCGGTAATTCACCCCTCCACTTT. Complete variable domain (other parts from reference TRBV5-5 and TRBJ1-6): DAGVTQSPTHLIKTRGQQVTLRCSPISGHKSVSWYQQVLGQGPQFIFQYYEKEERGRGNFPDRFSARQFPNYSSELNVNALLLGDSALYLCASSLGQGAFGNSPLHFGNGTRLTVT.

This clonotype is a singleton in its sample. A read error may be the cause here, since a much bigger clone is one base away. The rearrangement joins TRBV10-3 to TRBJ2-7, with 8 bases that match TRBD1. This CDR3 contains 14 residues. Germline CDR1 and CDR2: ENHRY and SYGVKD. V dropped 2 bases and J dropped 6; count of bases not matched to a gene: 6. CDR3 DNA sequence: TGTGCCATCAGTGAGACCGACAGGGGCGCCGAGCAGTACTTC. Amino acids: CAISETDRGAEQYF.

This clonotype has at least ten counts. The chain has TRBV9 and TRBJ2-7, with 8 bases aligning to TRBD1. V trimming: 0 bases; J trimming: 2 bases; junction bases outside the gene matches: 4. Per the germline V gene, CDR1 is SGDLS and CDR2 is YYNGEE. The CDR3 is 15 amino acids. The CDR3 DNA sequence: TGTGCCAGCAGCGTAGCCGGGACAGGAGCCTACGAGCAGTACTTC. Amino acids: CASSVAGTGAYEQYF.

This clonotype was recorded many times. The chain employs TRBV11-2 and TRBJ2-2; no firm D call. The CDR3 runs to 13 residues. Deletions cut 5 bases from V and 6 bases from J, with 10 bases between. Germline CDR1 reads SGHAT; CDR2 reads FQNNGV. This CDR3 reads CASSIRLAGELFF. CDR3 DNA sequence: TGTGCCAGCAGCATAAGGCTAGCCGGGGAGCTGTTTTTT.

As concerns this clonotype: Possible read error: a much larger clone is one base away. This rearrangement joins TRBV7-8 to TRBJ2-1; TRBD2 matches 10 bases. Looked up from germline, CDR1 is SGHVS and CDR2 is FQNEAQ. The CDR3 consists of 18 residues. V lost 4 bases to trimming and J lost 6 bases; unmatched junction nucleotides: 15. DNA for the CDR3: TGTGCCAGCAGCTCAGCCCTAGCGGGAGAGGCCTTGGGCAATGAGCAGTTCTTC. Its translation: CASSSALAGEALGNEQFF. Together with reference TRBV7-8 and TRBJ2-1, the CDR3 gives the full variable domain: GAGVSQSPRYKVAKRGQDVALRCDPISGHVSLFWYQQALGQGPEFLTYFQNEAQLDKSGLPSDRFFAERPEGSVSTLKIQRTQQEDSAVYLCASSSALAGEALGNEQFFGPGTRLTVL.

This clonotype was found many times. The CDR3 nucleotides read TGTGCCAGCAGCTTGGCCGTCGGGGGGCCGGGAAATGGCTACACCTTC. This sequence encodes CASSLAVGGPGNGYTF. The rearrangement joins TRBV7-9 to TRBJ1-2; D might be TRBD1 (6 bases). The germline gives CDR1 SEHNR, CDR2 FQNEAQ (reference sequence). V gave up 3 bases and J gave up 6 bases, with 20 bases separating them. The CDR3 contains 16 residues.

At least ten counts were recorded for this clonotype. The chain joins TRBV7-9 to TRBJ1-6; D is ambiguous. The CDR3 consists of 14 residues. V lost 2 bases and J lost 9, with 11 bases in between. CDR1 and CDR2 from the germline V gene are SEHNR and FQNEAQ (reference sequence). The CDR3 DNA reads TGTGCCAGCAGCTTAACCTTGGGTGTTTCACCCCTCCACTTT. Translated: CASSLTLGVSPLHF.